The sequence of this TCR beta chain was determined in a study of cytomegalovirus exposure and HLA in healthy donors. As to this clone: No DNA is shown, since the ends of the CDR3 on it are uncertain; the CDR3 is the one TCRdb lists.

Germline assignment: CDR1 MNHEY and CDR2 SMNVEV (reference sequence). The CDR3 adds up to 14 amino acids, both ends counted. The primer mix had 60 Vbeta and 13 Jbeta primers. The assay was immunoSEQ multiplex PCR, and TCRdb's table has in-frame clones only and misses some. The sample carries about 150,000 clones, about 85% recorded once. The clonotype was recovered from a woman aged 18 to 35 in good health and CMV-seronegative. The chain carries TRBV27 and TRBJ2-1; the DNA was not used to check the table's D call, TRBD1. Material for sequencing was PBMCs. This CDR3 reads CASSTSTGTNEQFF.